The 32 T cell receptor beta chains presented below share a single source sample, sequenced in a study of graft-versus-host responses after intestinal transplantation. These receptors are not linked to any known antigen. Some clones are missing from TCRdb's copy, which holds only in-frame ones; the method was immunoSEQ multiplex PCR. The sample has about 80,000 clones, 85% to 90% seen once. This material consisted of unstimulated CD4+ T cells sorted from spleen or lymph node cells, taken before intestinal transplant. The receptors were gathered from a human donor who received an intestinal transplant.

This clone was detected only once. The CDR3 sequence is CASSPTGLAGGRAYNEQFF. Written as DNA, the CDR3 is TGTGCCAGCAGCCCCACGGGACTAGCGGGAGGCCGGGCCTACAATGAGCAGTTCTTC. The chain has TRBV7-6 and TRBJ2-1; 15 positions agree with TRBD2. This CDR3 region has 19 residues. After removal of 5 bases from V and 2 bases from J, the junction contained 10 bases not matched to a gene. CDR1 SGHVS and CDR2 FNYEAQ come from the germline V gene.

This chain links TRBV28 with TRBJ2-5; TRBD1 matches at 8 bases. V lost 1 base to trimming and J lost 5 bases; unmatched junction nucleotides: 6. Germline lookup yields CDR1 MDHEN and CDR2 SYDVKM. The length of the CDR3 is 15 residues. The CDR3 protein is CASSLLDRVPETQYF. CDR3 coding DNA: TGTGCCAGCAGTTTATTGGACAGGGTCCCGGAGACCCAGTACTTC.

This chain uses TRBV7-8 with TRBJ2-2; possible D gene TRBD2, 5 bases. The length of the CDR3 is 13 residues. The germline CDR1 and CDR2 sequences are SGHVS and FQNEAQ. V lost 5 bases, J lost 7 bases, and 11 bases lay in between. CDR3 region: CASSPSGIGELFF. The CDR3 coding sequence is TGTGCCAGCAGCCCCTCGGGGATCGGGGAGCTGTTTTTT.

The V and J genes are TRBV28 and TRBJ1-1; 8 positions agree with TRBD1. Germline loops: CDR1 MDHEN, CDR2 SYDVKM. This CDR3 is 14 amino acids long. After removal of 5 bases from V and 5 bases from J, the junction contained 7 bases not matched to a gene. The CDR3 nucleotides read TGTGCCAGCAGTGACTCAGGGGGCGCGACTGAAGCTTTCTTT. Protein: CASSDSGGATEAFF.

J is TRBJ2-5 and V is TRBV27; 8 bases agree with TRBD2. Germline CDR1 and CDR2: MNHEY and SMNVEV (reference sequence). The V segment lost 5 bases and the J segment 1 base; nucleotides outside the gene matches: 9. CDR3 length: 16 residues. For the CDR3, the DNA is TGTGCCAGCAGTCTCAATAGCGGGACCTTCCAAGAGACCCAGTACTTC. Translating gives CASSLNSGTFQETQYF.

This clone was picked up a small number of times. The chain links TRBV15 to TRBJ2-7; 10 bases agree with TRBD2. In germline, CDR1 is LNHNV, CDR2 YYDKDF (reference sequence). Losses at the gene ends were 5 bases for V and 4 bases for J; bases not matched to a gene: 5. The CDR3 contains 14 residues. CDR3 nucleotides: TGTGCCACCAGCCCTAGCGGGAGAGCATACGAGCAGTACTTC. Translating gives CATSPSGRAYEQYF.

The chain couples TRBV5-1 to TRBJ2-5; 10 bases align to TRBD1. The J call is uncertain, as TRBJ2-7 better fits the DNA end. Germline-derived CDR1 and CDR2 are SGHRS and YFSETQ. This CDR3 has 16 amino acids. The CDR3 spells CASSAGQGEGSYEQYF. CDR3 DNA sequence: TGCGCCAGCAGCGCTGGACAGGGGGAGGGCTCCTACGAGCAGTACTTC.

The chain employs TRBV28 and TRBJ2-5, with 11 bases identical to TRBD2. The CDR3 consists of 15 residues. Germline lookup yields CDR1 MDHEN and CDR2 SYDVKM. Germline trimming cut 5 bases from V and 5 bases from J; bases unmatched to any gene: 7. The CDR3 here is CASSISGGAAETQYF. DNA of the CDR3: TGTGCCAGCAGTATTAGCGGGGGGGCGGCGGAGACCCAGTACTTC.

This rearrangement joins TRBV6-1 to TRBJ1-2; perhaps TRBD1 as D (6 bases). From germline, CDR1 is MNHNS and CDR2 SASEGT. Trimming pared 2 bases from V and 7 bases from J, leaving 14 bases between. CDR3 length: 14 amino acids. The CDR3 sequence: CASSELDRGGGYTF. The CDR3 DNA follows: TGTGCCAGCAGTGAACTGGATAGGGGGGGTGGCTACACCTTC.

The rearrangement joins TRBV18 to TRBJ2-5; the D gene is possibly TRBD2 (5 bases). The CDR3 consists of 14 residues. Between the trimmed V and J ends, which lost 0 bases and 5 bases, there was a span of 10 bases. In germline, CDR1 is KGHSH, CDR2 LQKENI. This chain's CDR3 is CASSPPSEGETQYF. The CDR3 DNA reads TGTGCCAGCTCACCACCGAGCGAGGGTGAGACCCAGTACTTC.

The V and J genes are TRBV6-6 and TRBJ2-3; D might be TRBD2 (6 bases). CDR1 MNHNY and CDR2 SVGAGI come from the germline V gene (reference sequence). The ends were cut back, 7 bases at V and 6 bases at J, with 8 bases in the middle. CDR3 length: 11 amino acids. CDR3 loop: CASTRGDTQYF. DNA for the CDR3: TGTGCCAGCACCCGGGGGGATACGCAGTATTTT.

The V call is TRBV5-4, the J call TRBJ2-3; 9 nucleotides line up with TRBD2. Germline lookup yields CDR1 SGHNT and CDR2 YYREEE (reference sequence). CDR3 length equals 14 residues. The V and J ends lost 5 bases and 3 bases, in that order; junction bases with no gene match: 4. CDR3 coding DNA: TGTGCCAGCAGGACTAGCGGAGCTACAGATACGCAGTATTTT. Encoded protein: CASRTSGATDTQYF.

The genes are TRBV9 and TRBJ1-6; 8 bases agree with TRBD1. The V and J ends lost 4 bases and 7 bases, in that order; junction bases with no gene match: 7. The CDR3 runs to 15 residues. CDR1 and CDR2 (germline): SGDLS, YYNGEE. For the CDR3, the DNA is TGTGCCAGCAGCACCCAGGGGGCTGGGAATTCACCCCTCCACTTT. This encodes CASSTQGAGNSPLHF.

This chain links TRBV10-2 with TRBJ2-7, with D possibly being TRBD2 (7 bases). Looked up from germline, CDR1 is WSHSY and CDR2 is SAAADI. The V end was cut by 6 bases, the J end by 8 bases, with 17 bases between. CDR3 size: 13 residues. The CDR3 protein is CASSDEGGPKQYF. CDR3 sequence (DNA): TGCGCCAGCAGCGACGAGGGGGGGCCCAAGCAGTACTTC.

The chain combines TRBV4-1 with TRBJ1-2; a weak D match, TRBD1 (5 bases). The CDR3 runs to 13 residues. The germline V and J ends were trimmed by 1 base and 8 bases, with 11 bases remaining between them. Germline loops: CDR1 MGHRA, CDR2 YSYEKL. CDR3 DNA sequence: TGCGCCAGCAGCCAAGGGGAGGGGAGGGGCTACACCTTC. Its protein is CASSQGEGRGYTF.

This sequence joins TRBV7-9 and TRBJ1-2; D might be TRBD1 (6 bases). V gave up 5 bases and J gave up 4 bases, with 17 bases separating them. The germline gives CDR1 SEHNR, CDR2 FQNEAQ (reference sequence). This CDR3 is 15 amino acids long. This CDR3 is CASSHTDRSSYGYTF. DNA for the CDR3: TGTGCCAGCAGCCATACCGACAGGAGTTCCTATGGCTACACCTTC.

The chain carries TRBV28 and TRBJ1-2; D gene unclear. Germline values: CDR1 MDHEN, CDR2 SYDVKM. This CDR3 is 14 amino acids long. V dropped 6 bases and J dropped 0 bases, with 11 bases sitting between them. The CDR3 DNA reads TGTGCCAGCAGACCCCCCGGGACTAACTATGGCTACACCTTC. Translated, it gives CASRPPGTNYGYTF.

The gene calls are TRBV29-1 and TRBJ2-7; a weak D match, TRBD2 (6 bases). There are 12 residues in the CDR3. CDR1 and CDR2 from the germline V gene are SQVTM and ANQGSEA. V was clipped by 6 bases and J by 2 bases, with 11 bases between them. Written as DNA, the CDR3 is TGCAGCGTGGGCGGGAACACCTACGAGCAGTACTTC. Protein sequence: CSVGGNTYEQYF.

V gene TRBV28 combines with J gene TRBJ1-2; D is undetermined. V lost 3 bases and J 1 base, leaving 15 bases between the germline ends. This CDR3 comprises 16 residues. In germline, CDR1 is MDHEN, CDR2 SYDVKM. CDR3 residues: CASSLGYQADNYGYTF. CDR3 DNA sequence: TGTGCCAGCAGTTTGGGTTATCAGGCCGATAACTATGGCTACACCTTC.

The chain uses TRBV7-8 and TRBJ2-5; 10 bases fit TRBD1. Germline CDR1 and CDR2: SGHVS and FQNEAQ. The V segment lost 4 bases and the J segment 4 bases; nucleotides outside the gene matches: 12. CDR3 length equals 17 residues. CDR3 sequence reads: CASSSGPGQGNRETQYF. CDR3 bases: TGTGCCAGCAGCTCCGGGCCGGGACAGGGGAACCGAGAGACCCAGTACTTC.

The chain joins TRBV28 to TRBJ1-1; maybe TRBD1 (5 bases). V was clipped by 3 bases and J by 1 base, with 6 bases between them. This CDR3 spans 13 amino acids. Germline loops: CDR1 MDHEN, CDR2 SYDVKM. The CDR3 region has the DNA TGTGCCAGCAGTTTTCAGGGGAACACTGAAGCTTTCTTT. It is translated as CASSFQGNTEAFF.

The rearrangement joins TRBV7-9 to TRBJ2-1, with D possibly being TRBD1 (7 bases). The germline gives CDR1 SEHNR, CDR2 FQNEAQ (reference sequence). This CDR3 region has 15 residues. V was trimmed by 3 bases and J by 6 bases, leaving 15 bases between them. CDR3: CASSLGQGGFNEQFF. In DNA, the CDR3 is TGTGCCAGCAGCTTGGGCCAGGGGGGTTTCAATGAGCAGTTCTTC. Supplemented by reference TRBV7-9 and TRBJ2-1, the full variable domain reads DTGVSQNPRHKITKRGQNVTFRCDPISEHNRLYWYRQTLGQGPEFLTYFQNEAQLEKSRLLSDRFSAERPKGSFSTLEIQRTEQGDSAMYLCASSLGQGGFNEQFFGPGTRLTVL.

The chain is built from TRBV4-2 and TRBJ2-5; 8 positions agree with TRBD2. V dropped 3 bases and J dropped 5; count of bases not matched to a gene: 5. CDR3 length: 14 amino acids. Germline V gene data show CDR1 as LGHNA and CDR2 as YNFKEQ. The CDR3 sequence is CASSHRPGGETQYF. CDR3 in DNA: TGTGCCAGCAGCCATCGTCCGGGGGGGGAGACCCAGTACTTC.

The chain uses TRBV28 and TRBJ2-6, with 7 positions matching TRBD1. V was pared by 2 bases and J by 2 bases, with 3 bases of the junction left unmatched. Germline V gene data show CDR1 as MDHEN and CDR2 as SYDVKM. The CDR3 covers 16 residues. CDR3 loop: CASSLPTGAGANVLTF. DNA of the CDR3: TGTGCCAGCAGTTTACCTACAGGGGCTGGGGCCAACGTCCTGACTTTC.

This clone showed up just once. The junction departs from germline at one end; a sequencing error may be responsible. This sequence joins TRBV6-1 and TRBJ2-2; perhaps TRBD1 as D (6 bases). The germline gives CDR1 MNHNS, CDR2 SASEGT. This CDR3 spans 14 amino acids. The CDR3 spells CASSDRGYTGELFF. CDR3 nucleotides: TGTGCCAGCAGTGACAGGGGTTATACCGGAGAGCTGTTTTTT.

This clone was detected only a few times. As DNA, the CDR3 is TGCGCCAGCACAACGGGAGTATGGACCGGGGAGCTGTTTTTT. Translation gives CASTTGVWTGELFF. The chain carries TRBV10-2 and TRBJ2-2, with D possibly TRBD2 on 6 matching bases. The CDR3 consists of 14 residues. CDR1 and CDR2 (germline): WSHSY, SAAADI. V was cut by 7 bases and J by 5 bases, with 14 bases left in between.

This clone was counted a few times. The chain uses TRBV10-3 and TRBJ2-7; TRBD2 agrees at 7 bases. Germline assignment: CDR1 ENHRY and CDR2 SYGVKD. This CDR3 contains 15 residues. J gave up 0 bases and V 4 bases, and 6 bases lay outside the gene matches. The CDR3: CAISGPGTTSYEQYF. CDR3 sequence (DNA): TGTGCCATCAGTGGGCCAGGGACTACCTCCTACGAGCAGTACTTC.

This sequence joins TRBV10-2 and TRBJ2-1; TRBD2 matches at 12 bases. Germline V gene sequence: CDR1 WSHSY, CDR2 SAAADI. The CDR3 is 16 amino acids. With V trimmed by 6 bases and J by 9 bases, 12 bases remained unmatched. The CDR3 loop is CASRATSGSWSGEQFF. DNA of the CDR3: TGCGCCAGCAGGGCGACTAGCGGGAGTTGGTCAGGTGAGCAGTTCTTC.

V gene TRBV4-1 combines with J gene TRBJ2-2; TRBD1 matches 7 bases. The CDR3 has 18 amino acids. The trim removed 4 bases at V and 0 bases at J, leaving 11 bases unmatched. Germline V gene lookup returns CDR1 MGHRA and CDR2 YSYEKL. This CDR3 reads CASSPLTGSTSNTGELFF. In DNA, the CDR3 is TGCGCCAGCAGCCCCTTGACAGGGAGCACATCGAACACCGGGGAGCTGTTTTTT.

The J gene is TRBJ1-5, the V gene TRBV28; 8 nucleotides align to TRBD1. The V and J ends lost 10 bases and 4 bases, in that order; junction bases with no gene match: 3. CDR1 is MDHEN and CDR2 is SYDVKM in the germline V gene. The CDR3 runs to 12 residues. The CDR3 protein is CATRGQNQPQHF. DNA of the CDR3: TGTGCCACCAGGGGGCAAAATCAGCCCCAGCATTTT.

The V call is TRBV27, the J call TRBJ1-5; 10 bases match TRBD1. The length of the CDR3 is 17 residues. Germline V gene data show CDR1 as MNHEY and CDR2 as SMNVEV (reference sequence). V lost 6 bases, J lost 9 bases, and 17 bases stayed unmatched. CDR3 DNA: TGTGCCAGCAGCCGATTAGACAGGGGGCCTGTCCTGTCGCCCCAGCATTTT. This codes for CASSRLDRGPVLSPQHF.

This chain links TRBV20-1 with TRBJ2-1; tentatively, D is TRBD1 (6 bases). The V end was cut by 4 bases, the J end by 8 bases, with 9 bases between. This CDR3 contains 11 residues. Germline CDR1 and CDR2: DFQATT and SNEGSKA (reference sequence). CDR3: CSANREDEQFF. For the CDR3, the DNA is TGCAGTGCTAACAGGGAAGATGAGCAGTTCTTC.